Listed here is a single TCR beta chain. Per the original methods: Amplification of reference gene primers provided the estimated nucleated cell counts. Only in-frame clones appear in the TCRdb table, and some are missing; sequencing was by immunoSEQ multiplex PCR. V and J calls and clone size are given by that table; D and trimming were obtained from the DNA. The profile shows 85,000 to 95,000 clones, about 93% of them singletons. The sample originates from a study of blood T cell repertoires in COVID-19. Overall study context: Specimens from acute and convalescent COVID-19 originated in the United States, Italy and Spain.

The CDR3 extends over 15 amino acids. V lost 1 base and J lost 10; bases outside the gene matches: 6. CDR1 and CDR2 from the germline V gene are SNHLY and FYNNEI. The chain links TRBV2 to TRBJ2-1; TRBD2 aligns across 11 bases. Sample: peripheral blood. The sequence was obtained from a woman aged 50 to 60 in a cohort sampled during active COVID-19. CDR3 region: CASSEGLAGIGEQFF. Here the CDR3 DNA reads TGTGCCAGCAGTGAAGGACTAGCGGGGATAGGAGAGCAGTTCTTC.